A single sample is the source of the 32 T cell receptor beta chains below, sequenced in a study of graft-versus-host responses after intestinal transplantation. Using immunoSEQ multiplex PCR, the repertoire was profiled, and TCRdb retains in-frame clones only, with some absent. The repertoire has under 4,000 clones, around three quarters of them found once; the top ten carry about 6.7%. Graft tissue was processed to release intraepithelial and lamina propria lymphocytes. This sample comprised ileum tissue, obtained around 17 and 21 days after intestinal transplantation. Receptors were obtained from a human patient who received an intestinal transplant, so some T cells may come from the graft donor.

DNA of the CDR3: TGCGCCAGCAGCCTTTCACAGGGGGCTAATGAAAAACTGTTTTTT. This sequence encodes CASSLSQGANEKLFF. This sequence joins TRBV5-1 and TRBJ1-4, with 8 nucleotides matching TRBD1. This CDR3 region has 15 residues. Germline loops: CDR1 SGHRS, CDR2 YFSETQ. Unmatched junction bases numbered 5, after V lost 4 bases and J lost 3 bases.

The chain uses TRBV28 and TRBJ2-7, with 9 bases that match TRBD1. The CDR3 is made up of 15 amino acids. Germline assignment: CDR1 MDHEN and CDR2 SYDVKM. J lost 5 bases, V lost 8 bases, and 13 bases had no gene match. CDR3 nucleotide sequence: TGTGCCAGCGCCCCGACAGGGGGTGGGGACCACGAGCAGTACTTC. This translates into CASAPTGGGDHEQYF.

The chain joins TRBV18 to TRBJ2-2; D remains ambiguous. Trimming pared 5 bases from V and 4 bases from J, leaving 11 bases between. The CDR3 consists of 14 residues. Per germline, CDR1 KGHSH and CDR2 LQKENI. The CDR3 protein is CASSAADGTGELFF. Here the CDR3 DNA reads TGTGCCAGCTCAGCTGCGGACGGCACCGGGGAGCTGTTTTTT. The variable domain in full, completed from reference TRBV18 and TRBJ2-2, reads NAGVMQNPRHLVRRRGQEARLRCSPMKGHSHVYWYRQLPEEGLKFMVYLQKENIIDESGMPKERFSAEFPKEGPSILRIQQVVRGDSAAYFCASSAADGTGELFFGEGSRLTVL.

The chain links TRBV9 to TRBJ1-1; no clear D gene. The CDR3 covers 14 residues. From germline, CDR1 is SGDLS and CDR2 YYNGEE. Deletions cut 0 bases from V and 1 base from J, with 7 bases between. The DNA for the CDR3 is TGTGCCAGCAGCGTAGCCCAGACGAACACTGAAGCTTTCTTT. It codes for CASSVAQTNTEAFF.

This chain uses TRBV9 with TRBJ2-1, with 8 bases that match TRBD2. CDR1 SGDLS and CDR2 YYNGEE come from the germline V gene. V gave up 0 bases and J gave up 0 bases; unmatched junction bases: 2. The CDR3 totals 16 residues. CDR3 sequence: CASSVGGLASYNEQFF. CDR3 bases: TGTGCCAGCAGCGTAGGCGGACTAGCCTCCTACAATGAGCAGTTCTTC.

DNA for the CDR3: TGCGCCAGCAGCTTGACAGATAACTATGGCTACACCTTC. It translates to CASSLTDNYGYTF. V gene TRBV5-1 combines with J gene TRBJ1-2; D unclear. The germline V gene encodes CDR1 SGHRS and CDR2 YFSETQ. Trimming cost V 1 base and J 1 base, with 5 bases left between them. CDR3 length: 13 residues.

The chain employs TRBV30 and TRBJ2-1; tentative D call: TRBD2 (5 bases). This CDR3 region has 16 residues. Germline V gene lookup returns CDR1 GTSNPN and CDR2 SVGIG (reference sequence). V lost 0 bases to trimming and J lost 3 bases, with 15 bases between them. The CDR3 DNA sequence: TGTGCCTGGAGTGTAACGGGGTACCTCCTCTACAATGAGCAGTTCTTC. Encoded protein: CAWSVTGYLLYNEQFF.

This chain links TRBV5-1 with TRBJ2-1, with D unresolved. The V end was cut by 1 base, the J end by 8 bases, with 7 bases between. Germline V gene sequence: CDR1 SGHRS, CDR2 YFSETQ. The CDR3 length is 12 residues. For the CDR3, the DNA is TGCGCCAGCAGCTTGTCCCTCTATGAGCAGTTCTTC. Its translation: CASSLSLYEQFF. Drawing the rest from reference TRBV5-1 and TRBJ2-1, the complete variable domain is KAGVTQTPRYLIKTRGQQVTLSCSPISGHRSVSWYQQTPGQGLQFLFEYFSETQRNKGNFPGRFSGRQFSNSRSEMNVSTLELGDSALYLCASSLSLYEQFFGPGTRLTVL.

This clone showed up just a few times. This rearrangement joins TRBV7-3 to TRBJ2-4; 8 nucleotides align to TRBD2. Germline CDR1 and CDR2: SGHTA and FQGTGA. After removal of 8 bases from V and 0 bases from J, the junction contained 6 bases not matched to a gene. This CDR3 comprises 15 residues. In nucleotides, the CDR3 is TGTGCCAGCCGCGGGAGGAGTGTAGCCAAAAACATTCAGTACTTC. Protein: CASRGRSVAKNIQYF.

This clone was counted a single time. The chain uses TRBV5-1 and TRBJ2-7; weak D call: TRBD2 (7 bases). The CDR3 loop spans 13 amino acids. V dropped 9 bases and J dropped 2 bases, with 15 bases sitting between them. Germline V lookup: CDR1 SGHRS, CDR2 YFSETQ. This CDR3 reads CATKRDNTYEQYF. In DNA, the CDR3 is TGCGCCACTAAGCGGGACAATACCTACGAGCAGTACTTC.

The chain recombines TRBV1 with TRBJ2-6. TRBV1 is assigned pseudogene status. The CDR3 has 18 amino acids. CDR3 coding DNA: TGCACCAGCAGGTCTATCCGTTTGTGCACAAGTCGGGCCAACGTCCTGACTTTC. Protein product: CTSRSIRLCTSRANVLTF.

The chain joins TRBV7-2 to TRBJ2-5, with 10 bases aligning to TRBD2. The V gene's germline CDR1 is SGHTA and CDR2 FQGNSA. This CDR3 is built from 15 residues. V was pared by 6 bases and J by 5 bases, with 9 bases of the junction left unmatched. CDR3 amino acids: CASSTRASGGETQYF. The CDR3 region has the DNA TGTGCCAGCAGTACAAGGGCTAGCGGGGGCGAGACCCAGTACTTC.

The chain links TRBV9 to TRBJ2-7; D call uncertain. The CDR3 runs 10 residues. From germline, CDR1 is SGDLS and CDR2 YYNGEE. The germline V and J ends were trimmed by 7 bases and 12 bases, with 14 bases remaining between them. CDR3: CASVRPHPYF. CDR3 sequence (DNA): TGTGCCAGCGTCAGACCCCACCCGTACTTC.

The chain carries TRBV5-1 and TRBJ1-6, with a weak D call TRBD1 (6 bases). The CDR3 consists of 17 residues. Trimming removed 1 base at V and 7 bases at J, with 18 bases between. The germline V gene encodes CDR1 SGHRS and CDR2 YFSETQ. The CDR3 DNA sequence: TGCGCCAGCAGCTTGTCTTCCGTACAGGGTCTAAATTCACCCCTCCACTTT. Encoded protein: CASSLSSVQGLNSPLHF.

This CDR3 reads CASSLAILAGHQAYEQYF. CDR3 DNA sequence: TGTGCCAGCAGCTTAGCAATTCTAGCGGGGCACCAAGCCTACGAGCAGTACTTC. The V gene is TRBV7-2, the J gene TRBJ2-7, with 9 bases lining up with TRBD2. J was trimmed by 2 bases and V by 0 bases; bases with no gene match: 11. CDR1 SGHTA and CDR2 FQGNSA come from the germline V gene. The length of the CDR3 is 18 residues.

The CDR3 sequence: CASSPRLAGGGVTDTQYF. The CDR3 DNA follows: TGTGCCAGCAGCCCGAGACTAGCGGGGGGGGGTGTGACAGATACGCAGTATTTT. This chain joins TRBV9 and TRBJ2-3; the match to TRBD2 covers 14 bases. The CDR3 totals 18 residues. CDR1 and CDR2 (germline): SGDLS, YYNGEE. V gave up 4 bases and J gave up 3 bases; unmatched junction bases: 10.

The chain couples TRBV7-9 to TRBJ1-5; D gene unclear. Germline CDR1 and CDR2: SEHNR and FQNEAQ (reference sequence). The CDR3 has 15 amino acids. Trimming took 5 bases from V and 6 from J, leaving 17 bases between them. The CDR3 reads CASSPLGLPTQPQHF. The CDR3, as DNA: TGTGCCAGCAGCCCCCTTGGACTTCCAACTCAGCCCCAGCATTTT.

This clone showed up just once. The chain uses TRBV4-2 and TRBJ1-2; tentatively, D is TRBD1 (6 bases). Germline CDR1 LGHNA, CDR2 YNFKEQ. The V end lost 0 bases, the J end lost 8 bases, and 19 bases lay between the germline ends. The CDR3 length is 16 residues. This chain's CDR3 is CASSQDVLGGGSGYTF. The CDR3, as DNA: TGTGCCAGCAGCCAAGATGTTTTGGGAGGGGGATCGGGCTACACCTTC.

This clone has a handful of counts. The chain couples TRBV6-5 to TRBJ1-1; TRBD1 matches at 10 bases. Germline values: CDR1 MNHEY, CDR2 SVGAGI. J gave up 6 bases and V 5 bases, and 9 bases lay outside the gene matches. The CDR3 extends over 15 amino acids. The CDR3 DNA follows: TGTGCCAGCAGTAAGACAGGGGGCGCGGTTGCTGAAGCTTTCTTT. Translated, it gives CASSKTGGAVAEAFF.

V and J are TRBV6-4 and TRBJ1-2; no reliable D call. The V end lost 4 bases, the J end lost 4 bases, and 25 bases lay between the germline ends. CDR3 size: 18 residues. Germline V gene lookup returns CDR1 MRHNA and CDR2 SNTAGT. The CDR3 coding sequence is TGTGCCAGCAGTGCCCCATTAATCCTAGTGGGTGTGGGCTATGGCTACACCTTC. This gives the protein CASSAPLILVGVGYGYTF.

This chain connects TRBV4-1 to TRBJ1-2; maybe TRBD1 (6 bases). Germline CDR1 MGHRA, CDR2 YSYEKL. Trimming stripped 5 bases from V and 5 bases from J, with 12 bases between. This CDR3 is built from 13 residues. The CDR3 region is CASSLTGNYGYTF. The CDR3 DNA reads TGCGCCAGCAGCTTAACAGGGAATTATGGCTACACCTTC.

The chain combines TRBV6-4 with TRBJ1-5, with D maybe TRBD1 (5 bases). The CDR3 spans 13 residues. The germline CDR1 and CDR2 sequences are MRHNA and SNTAGT. The germline V and J ends were trimmed by 6 bases and 7 bases, with 13 bases remaining between them. DNA for the CDR3: TGTGCCAGCAGCGTTCAGGGAGGCCAGCCCCAGCATTTT. It translates to CASSVQGGQPQHF.

The J gene is TRBJ1-1, the V gene TRBV27; D perhaps matches TRBD1 (6 bases). Germline V gene data show CDR1 as MNHEY and CDR2 as SMNVEV (reference sequence). Between the trimmed V and J ends, which lost 1 base and 6 bases, there was a span of 12 bases. There are 14 residues in the CDR3. CDR3 in amino acids: CASSLYYGGAEAFF. The CDR3 DNA reads as TGTGCCAGCAGTTTATACTATGGGGGCGCTGAAGCTTTCTTT.

As concerns this clone: An end of the junction differs from the germline gene, which may be a read error. The chain recombines TRBV9 with TRBJ2-7, with 7 positions matching TRBD2. The germline CDR1 and CDR2 sequences are SGDLS and YYNGEE. The CDR3 runs to 15 residues. The CDR3 region has the DNA TGTGCCAGCAGTTCCGAGGGAGCGGGGTATTACGGGCAGTACTTC. Protein sequence: CASSSEGAGYYGQYF.

V usage is TRBV5-1 and J usage is TRBJ1-5, with D possibly matching TRBD1 (5 bases). V shed 0 bases and J shed 2 bases, with 9 bases lying between them. The CDR3 contains 15 residues. Germline CDR1 reads SGHRS; CDR2 reads YFSETQ. The CDR3 sequence is CASSLGQGGNQPQHF. In nucleotides, the CDR3 is TGCGCCAGCAGCTTGGGGCAGGGAGGCAATCAGCCCCAGCATTTT.

This clone was seen a single time. V gene TRBV28 combines with J gene TRBJ1-2; 8 bases agree with TRBD1. The germline CDR1 and CDR2 sequences are MDHEN and SYDVKM. The junction had 11 bases not matched to a gene; V was cut back by 7 bases and J by 4 bases. This CDR3 is built from 15 residues. CDR3 region: CASNPTAGGLYGYTF. The CDR3, as DNA: TGTGCCAGCAACCCAACCGCAGGGGGCCTCTATGGCTACACCTTC.

The rearrangement joins TRBV15 to TRBJ2-5; possibly TRBD1 or TRBD2 for D (6 bases each). The V end lost 8 bases, the J end lost 4 bases, and 11 bases lay between the germline ends. The CDR3 runs 12 residues. Germline lookup yields CDR1 LNHNV and CDR2 YYDKDF (reference sequence). The chain's CDR3 is CATSGGGETQYF. CDR3 sequence (DNA): TGTGCCACCTCTGGAGGGGGAGAGACCCAGTACTTC.

V usage is TRBV18 and J usage is TRBJ1-5; D may be TRBD1 (6 bases). V dropped 6 bases and J dropped 4 bases, with 16 bases sitting between them. The CDR3 covers 15 residues. Germline V gene data show CDR1 as KGHSH and CDR2 as LQKENI. This CDR3 reads CASSRDILGNQPQHF. The CDR3 region has the DNA TGTGCCAGCTCCCGGGACATCCTAGGGAATCAGCCCCAGCATTTT.

This clone occurred a few times. The same CDR3 arises from other DNA sequences in this sample as well. The genes are TRBV6-5 and TRBJ1-1, with 8 bases identical to TRBD1. Germline values: CDR1 MNHEY, CDR2 SVGAGI. J was trimmed by 2 bases and V by 5 bases; bases with no gene match: 7. CDR3 length: 15 amino acids. The CDR3 loop reads CASSPTGGPNTEAFF. The CDR3 bases are TGTGCCAGCAGTCCCACAGGGGGACCAAACACTGAAGCTTTCTTT.

The chain links TRBV7-2 to TRBJ1-2; D may be TRBD1 (5 bases). There are 15 residues in the CDR3. Germline CDR1 is SGHTA and CDR2 is FQGNSA. The ends were cut back, 5 bases at V and 0 bases at J, with 13 bases in the middle. In DNA, the CDR3 is TGTGCCAGCAGCAAACCGGGACCTCCTAACTATGGCTACACCTTC. Translation gives CASSKPGPPNYGYTF.

The gene calls are TRBV2 and TRBJ2-3, with D perhaps TRBD1 (6 bases). The CDR3 is 22 amino acids. Deletions cut 5 bases from V and 3 bases from J, with 36 bases between. Germline-derived CDR1 and CDR2 are SNHLY and FYNNEI. The CDR3 sequence is CASSFRAQKTQGTTKETDTQYF. As DNA, the CDR3 is TGTGCCAGCAGTTTCAGGGCACAAAAAACACAGGGTACTACTAAGGAGACAGATACGCAGTATTTT.

This rearrangement joins TRBV16 to TRBJ1-4, with a tentative D call TRBD1 (5 bases). Germline assignment: CDR1 KGHSY and CDR2 FQNENV. V was shortened by 4 bases and J by 8 bases, with 17 bases between the two germline ends. CDR3 length: 15 residues. The CDR3 coding sequence is TGTGCCAGCAGCCCCTCCCGGGGCCTAGGGGAAAAACTGTTTTTT. It specifies CASSPSRGLGEKLFF.